The 32 T cell receptor beta chains in this list originate from one sample, sequenced in a study of post-analysis software for immune sequencing data. These receptors lack a known antigen. General observations from the study: The five TRBV segments detected at higher frequency in patients than in controls included TRBV5-6, TRBV5-1 and TRBV20-1.

Unique molecular identifiers featured in each of the TCR beta cDNA libraries. Each CDR3 protein is one row after TCRdb ran MiXCR on the PCR reads. The data contain roughly 600,000 distinct CDR3 sequences, around 44% of them seen just once; the ten biggest clones take up about 1.8%. The specimen sequenced was blood. These receptors originate from a girl aged 10-17 years with multiple sclerosis.

The chain has TRBV20-1 and TRBJ1-4, with a tentative D call TRBD1 (5 bases). V lost 6 bases and J lost 3, with 20 bases in between. CDR1 and CDR2 (germline): DFQATT, SNEGSKA (reference sequence). This CDR3 has 16 amino acids. The CDR3 loop is CSASQLGGSANEKLFF. The CDR3 bases are TGCAGTGCCAGTCAATTGGGGGGATCAGCTAATGAAAAACTGTTTTTT.

The chain couples TRBV7-6 to TRBJ2-7; 13 nucleotides agree with TRBD2. This CDR3 is built from 18 residues. CDR1 is SGHVS and CDR2 is FNYEAQ in the germline V gene. J gave up 0 bases and V 6 bases, and 11 bases lay outside the gene matches. Here the CDR3 DNA reads TGTGCCAGCAGGCCACTAGCGGGGGGGGCCTATTTCTCCTACGAGCAGTACTTC. As protein: CASRPLAGGAYFSYEQYF.

This clonotype has more than one count but fewer than ten. The gene calls are TRBV6-6 and TRBJ2-7; 8 positions agree with TRBD1. The length of the CDR3 is 15 residues. The V gene's germline CDR1 is MNHNY and CDR2 SVGAGI (reference sequence). Trimming took 0 bases from V and 4 from J; bases not matched to a gene: 5. This CDR3 reads CASSYSGDRPYEQYF. The CDR3 DNA sequence: TGTGCCAGCAGTTACTCCGGGGACAGGCCTTACGAGCAGTACTTC.

Ten or more counts support this clonotype. This chain links TRBV6-4 with TRBJ2-1; 11 nucleotides agree with TRBD2. CDR3 length: 16 amino acids. Unmatched junction bases numbered 2, after V lost 4 bases and J lost 0 bases. CDR1 MRHNA and CDR2 SNTAGT come from the germline V gene. CDR3 protein: CASSGLAGSSYNEQFF. CDR3 coding DNA: TGTGCCAGCAGTGGACTAGCGGGGAGCTCCTACAATGAGCAGTTCTTC.

This clonotype was seen a handful of times. The rearrangement uses TRBV29-1 and TRBJ2-4, with no clear D. The CDR3 runs 14 residues. Per germline, CDR1 SQVTM and CDR2 ANQGSEA. Trimming removed 5 bases from V and 0 bases from J, with 11 bases in between. CDR3 in amino acids: CSVSDRLAKNIQYF. The CDR3 nucleotides read TGCAGCGTTTCAGATCGGCTAGCCAAAAACATTCAGTACTTC. The complete variable domain, with remaining parts taken from reference TRBV29-1 and TRBJ2-4, reads SAVISQKPSRDICQRGTSLTIQCQVDSQVTMMFWYRQQPGQSLTLIATANQGSEATYESGFVIDKFPISRPNLTFSTLTVSNMSPEDSSIYLCSVSDRLAKNIQYFGAGTRLSVL.

J is TRBJ1-2 and V is TRBV5-4, with D unclear. CDR3 length: 14 residues. Trimming left V 1 base short and J 5 bases short, with 12 bases between. Germline V lookup: CDR1 SGHNT, CDR2 YYREEE (reference sequence). The CDR3 protein is CASSLRGTLYGYTF. DNA of the CDR3: TGTGCCAGCAGCTTGCGTGGAACTTTATATGGCTACACCTTC.

The V call is TRBV7-9, the J call TRBJ2-7; 10 positions match TRBD2. The junction had 11 bases not matched to a gene; V was cut back by 4 bases and J by 2 bases. The CDR3 runs to 17 residues. CDR1 SEHNR and CDR2 FQNEAQ come from the germline V gene (reference sequence). The CDR3 region has the DNA TGTGCCAGCAGCTCTCTCCATCCCGGGACTAGCGCCTACGAGCAGTACTTC. This sequence encodes CASSSLHPGTSAYEQYF.

There are many counts of this clonotype. CDR3 protein: CSVGTDLSYEQYF. CDR3 sequence (DNA): TGCAGCGTTGGGACGGACCTATCCTACGAGCAGTACTTC. V usage is TRBV29-1 and J usage is TRBJ2-7; D unclear. V shed 4 bases and J shed 1 base, with 11 bases lying between them. This CDR3 has 13 residues. The germline V gene encodes CDR1 SQVTM and CDR2 ANQGSEA.

The chain is built from TRBV20-1 and TRBJ2-7, with 10 nucleotides matching TRBD2. The J call may be faulty, since TRBJ2-4 better matches the DNA end. The CDR3 extends over 15 amino acids. Per the germline V gene, CDR1 is DFQATT and CDR2 is SNEGSKA (reference sequence). The CDR3 protein is CSARDQRGGQGIQYF. The CDR3 nucleotides are TGCAGTGCTAGAGATCAGCGGGGGGGCCAGGGCATTCAGTACTTC.

This chain joins TRBV20-1 and TRBJ2-5; D not resolved. Trimming cost V 3 bases and J 1 base, with 3 bases left between them. From germline, CDR1 is DFQATT and CDR2 SNEGSKA (reference sequence). There are 11 residues in the CDR3. CDR3 sequence: CSASVQETQYF. CDR3 DNA: TGCAGTGCTAGTGTCCAAGAGACCCAGTACTTC.

CDR3: CASSFGTGCSGTMETQYF. The CDR3 coding sequence is TGTGCCAGCAGTTTTGGGACCGGATGTTCGGGAACAATGGAGACCCAGTACTTC. The chain joins TRBV6-5 to TRBJ2-7, with D possibly called TRBD1 or TRBD2 (5 bases each). The J call is doubtful: the DNA matches TRBJ2-5 better. CDR3 length: 18 amino acids. CDR1 and CDR2 from the germline V gene are MNHEY and SVGAGI.

This chain joins TRBV9 and TRBJ2-7, with D perhaps TRBD1 (6 bases). The germline V gene encodes CDR1 SGDLS and CDR2 YYNGEE. V was pared by 4 bases and J by 4 bases, with 18 bases between. This CDR3 is built from 15 residues. The CDR3 DNA reads TGTGCCAGCAGCCCCCTCCCCTGGACAGCTTACGAGCAGTACTTC. Protein product: CASSPLPWTAYEQYF.

This clonotype occurred once. The J gene is TRBJ1-1, the V gene TRBV5-1, with unresolved D. From germline, CDR1 is SGHRS and CDR2 YFSETQ. The V gene lost 5 bases and the J gene lost 1 base, with 9 bases spanning the gap. CDR3 size: 13 residues. Here the CDR3 DNA reads TGCGCCAGCAGTACCAGGACGAACACTGAAGCTTTCTTT. This encodes CASSTRTNTEAFF.

The rearrangement joins TRBV7-9 to TRBJ2-2; D is unclear. The germline CDR1 and CDR2 sequences are SEHNR and FQNEAQ (reference sequence). V lost 6 bases and J 9 bases, leaving 14 bases between the germline ends. The CDR3 is 13 residues long. CDR3 DNA: TGTGCCAGCAGACCTCCGTACTCCAGGGAGCTGTTTTTT. Protein sequence: CASRPPYSRELFF.

The sample holds a few counts of this clonotype. The rearrangement links TRBV6-1 to TRBJ2-7; 8 nucleotides agree with TRBD1. J lost 7 bases, V lost 8 bases, and 10 bases had no gene match. CDR3 length: 13 amino acids. Germline CDR1 is MNHNS and CDR2 is SASEGT. The CDR3 DNA sequence: TGTGCCAGCGTGCCAGGGGGCTTGGGGGAGCAGTACTTC. Translated: CASVPGGLGEQYF.

This clonotype was counted between two and nine times. This chain uses TRBV10-3 with TRBJ2-4; no clear D gene. The CDR3 is 17 amino acids. From germline, CDR1 is ENHRY and CDR2 SYGVKD. The V gene lost 6 bases and the J gene lost 1 base, with 19 bases spanning the gap. The CDR3 is CAIRLNQIGMAKNIQYF. CDR3 bases: TGTGCCATCAGATTAAACCAAATAGGGATGGCCAAAAACATTCAGTACTTC.

The chain employs TRBV14 and TRBJ2-7; D unclear. The J call may be faulty, since TRBJ2-5 better matches the DNA end. The CDR3 totals 11 residues. Germline loops: CDR1 SGHDN, CDR2 FVKESK. The CDR3 here is CASSHTETQYF. The CDR3 DNA reads as TGTGCCAGCAGCCATACAGAGACCCAGTACTTC.

This chain uses TRBV20-1 with TRBJ2-7, with D possibly TRBD2 on 5 matching bases. This CDR3 is 13 amino acids long. V was clipped by 5 bases and J by 3 bases, with 14 bases between them. CDR1 is DFQATT, CDR2 SNEGSKA, per germline (reference sequence). The CDR3 reads CSAQNIEGYEQYF. The DNA of the CDR3 is TGCAGTGCTCAAAACATCGAGGGCTACGAGCAGTACTTC.

This clonotype was counted a few times. This chain joins TRBV10-3 and TRBJ2-7, with unresolved D. Between the trimmed V and J ends, which lost 3 bases and 2 bases, there was a span of 14 bases. This CDR3 comprises 15 residues. CDR1 is ENHRY and CDR2 is SYGVKD in the germline V gene. CDR3 nucleotide sequence: TGTGCCATCAGTGAAGGGATCCTGACCCCCTACGAGCAGTACTTC. It yields the protein CAISEGILTPYEQYF.

The chain employs TRBV10-3 and TRBJ2-1; no clear D. Trimming left V 4 bases short and J 0 bases short, with 19 bases between. CDR3 length: 18 amino acids. Germline-derived CDR1 and CDR2 are ENHRY and SYGVKD. Written as DNA, the CDR3 is TGTGCCATCAGTGGGGCGGAGACTTCACTCAGCTCCTACAATGAGCAGTTCTTC. It encodes CAISGAETSLSSYNEQFF.

This rearrangement joins TRBV25-1 to TRBJ2-5; 14 bases line up with TRBD2. Per the germline V gene, CDR1 is MGHDK and CDR2 is SYGVNS. V lost 9 bases to trimming and J lost 0 bases; unmatched junction nucleotides: 9. The CDR3 covers 17 residues. The CDR3 loop reads CASTPGLAGEHQETQYF. The DNA of the CDR3 is TGTGCCAGTACCCCGGGACTAGCGGGGGAGCACCAAGAGACCCAGTACTTC. Complete variable domain (other parts from reference TRBV25-1 and TRBJ2-5): EADIYQTPRYLVIGTGKKITLECSQTMGHDKMYWYQQDPGMELHLIHYSYGVNSTEKGDLSSESTVSRIRTEHFPLTLESARPSHTSQYLCASTPGLAGEHQETQYFGPGTRLLVL.

The chain employs TRBV6-5 and TRBJ1-2; 7 bases match TRBD1. CDR3 size: 15 residues. CDR1 is MNHEY and CDR2 is SVGAGI in the germline V gene. The CDR3 sequence: CASAGEGQKDYGYTF. CDR3 sequence (DNA): TGTGCTTCAGCGGGGGAGGGACAGAAAGACTATGGCTACACCTTC.

The rearrangement joins TRBV7-2 to TRBJ2-7, with D possibly matching TRBD2 (6 bases). The last part of the DNA fits TRBJ2-5 better; the J call may be wrong. Germline CDR1 reads SGHTA; CDR2 reads FQGNSA. The CDR3 runs to 13 residues. CDR3 amino acids: CASSLTTRETQYF. CDR3 in DNA: TGTGCCAGCAGCTTAACGACTAGGGAGACCCAGTACTTC.

This clonotype was counted a few times. The chain combines TRBV5-1 with TRBJ2-7; D perhaps matches TRBD1 (6 bases). With 4 bases removed from V and 1 base from J, the gap between germline ends came to 15 bases. Germline V gene lookup returns CDR1 SGHRS and CDR2 YFSETQ. The CDR3 has 15 amino acids. In DNA, the CDR3 is TGCGCCAGCAGCAGCACCGACAGGTCTTCCTACGAGCAGTACTTC. Its protein product is CASSSTDRSSYEQYF.

This clonotype was picked up a small number of times. This chain links TRBV12-3 or TRBV12-4 with TRBJ2-6, with TRBD2 matching over 13 bases. There are 17 residues in the CDR3. The V segment lost 6 bases and the J segment 0 bases; nucleotides outside the gene matches: 2. The CDR3 reads CASSWTSGGSGANVLTF. As DNA, the CDR3 is TGTGCCAGCAGCTGGACTAGCGGGGGCTCTGGGGCCAACGTCCTGACTTTC.

Only a few counts were recorded for this clonotype. The chain joins TRBV5-1 to TRBJ2-1; D possibly corresponds to TRBD1 (6 bases). Germline V gives CDR1 SGHRS, CDR2 YFSETQ. There are 13 residues in the CDR3. V was pared by 4 bases and J by 9 bases, with 14 bases between. CDR3 coding DNA: TGCGCCAGCAGCAAGGGACACGGAAGTGAGCAGTTCTTC. Its protein product is CASSKGHGSEQFF.

The rearrangement joins TRBV10-3 to TRBJ2-5; maybe TRBD1 (6 bases). CDR1 is ENHRY and CDR2 is SYGVKD in the germline V gene. V was shortened by 5 bases and J by 1 base, with 11 bases between the two germline ends. The CDR3 contains 14 residues. Written as DNA, the CDR3 is TGTGCCATCAGTCCCGGACAGATCCAAGAGACCCAGTACTTC. As protein: CAISPGQIQETQYF.

This clonotype was counted only a few times. The chain combines TRBV7-9 with TRBJ2-4; D is tentatively TRBD1 or TRBD2 (5 bases each). Germline V lookup: CDR1 SEHNR, CDR2 FQNEAQ (reference sequence). With 8 bases removed from V and 8 bases from J, the gap between germline ends came to 10 bases. The CDR3 covers 11 residues. The CDR3 sequence is CASGGLDIQYF. CDR3 coding DNA: TGTGCCAGCGGGGGTCTAGACATTCAGTACTTC.

The J gene is TRBJ2-7, the V gene TRBV20-1, with D hard to call. V lost 0 bases and J 3 bases, leaving 12 bases between the germline ends. This CDR3 comprises 14 residues. The germline CDR1 and CDR2 sequences are DFQATT and SNEGSKA (reference sequence). CDR3 DNA sequence: TGCAGTGCTAGAGATCGAGGTAGGGTCTACGAGCAGTACTTC. Translating gives CSARDRGRVYEQYF.

This clonotype has just a few counts. The V gene is TRBV12-3 or TRBV12-4, the J gene TRBJ1-5; no definite D call. The CDR3 is 14 amino acids. With 7 bases removed from V and 0 bases from J, the gap between germline ends came to 10 bases. The chain's CDR3 is CASKNSYSNQPQHF. CDR3 sequence (DNA): TGTGCCAGCAAGAACAGCTATAGCAATCAGCCCCAGCATTTT.

The chain has TRBV6-5 and TRBJ1-2; no clear D gene. CDR1 and CDR2 from the germline V gene are MNHEY and SVGAGI. Trimming removed 6 bases at V and 1 base at J, with 9 bases between. The CDR3 totals 13 residues. CDR3 sequence: CASSTEVNYGYTF. CDR3 DNA sequence: TGTGCCAGCAGCACCGAAGTTAACTATGGCTACACCTTC.

This sequence joins TRBV9 and TRBJ1-6; 7 bases line up with TRBD1. The CDR3 sequence is 13 residues long. With V trimmed by 3 bases and J by 11 bases, 5 bases remained unmatched. The germline CDR1 and CDR2 sequences are SGDLS and YYNGEE. As DNA, the CDR3 is TGTGCCAGCAGCGAGGGGGACAGAGCACCCCTCCACTTT. This gives the protein CASSEGDRAPLHF.